This TCR beta chain was documented in a study of cytomegalovirus exposure and HLA in healthy donors. The V gene's germline CDR1 is MNHEY and CDR2 SMNVEV (reference sequence). The CDR3 contains 15 residues. With V trimmed by 5 bases and J by 6 bases, 13 bases remained unmatched. PCR was performed using 60 Vbeta and 13 Jbeta primers. Produced via immunoSEQ multiplex PCR; TCRdb's table is partial and in-frame only. The sample contains 150,000 to 200,000 clones, around 63% of which appear only once. Broader study findings: A later analysis revealed that TCR association rates differed between HLA loci, peaking at DRB1 and bottoming out at HLA-C. TCR beta V- and J-gene trimming, according to a later analysis, was linked to a missense DCLRE1C variant. Listed as cytomegalovirus-associated were 164 TCR beta chains. Sequencing artifact likely explains a cluster of highly shared sequence variants.

This clone came up once. The antigen is unknown. The sequence was collected from a woman aged 18 to 35 in good health and CMV-seropositive. The specimen sequenced was PBMCs. The chain joins TRBV27 to TRBJ2-7, with 7 nucleotides matching TRBD1. The CDR3 protein is CASSLRQGRESEQYF. The CDR3 nucleotides are TGTGCCAGCAGTCTCAGACAGGGCCGGGAATCCGAGCAGTACTTC.